This T cell receptor beta chain comes out of a study of blood T cell repertoires in COVID-19. For the study at large: In each case, the material was cDNA or gDNA derived from T cells, B-cell-depleted T cells, or PBMCs.

Methods used by the authors: Nucleated cell counts were estimated from reference gene primer amplification. Here immunoSEQ multiplex PCR was the method, and the copy in TCRdb shows in-frame clones only, minus some. The D gene and trimming were derived from the DNA, and the V and J assignments and clone size from that table. The table has fewer than 70,000 clones, 70% to 85% seen once. The origin of this receptor is a woman in her fifties or sixties with acute or convalescent COVID-19. Sequencing was performed on peripheral blood.

The CDR3 sequence is CASSLQGAVTDTQYF. In DNA, the CDR3 is TGCGCCAGCAGCTTACAGGGGGCAGTCACAGATACGCAGTATTTT. The V and J genes are TRBV5-1 and TRBJ2-3; 9 bases are shared with TRBD1. V trimming: 2 bases; J trimming: 2 bases; junction bases outside the gene matches: 3. The CDR3 loop spans 15 amino acids. Germline values: CDR1 SGHRS, CDR2 YFSETQ.